The clone carrying this TCR beta chain has just one count. V was clipped by 6 bases and J by 7 bases, with 15 bases between them. The CDR3 covers 13 residues. CDR1 MNHEY and CDR2 SVGAGI come from the germline V gene. This entry belongs to a study of blood T cell repertoires in COVID-19. Assay used: immunoSEQ multiplex PCR; TCRdb lists only in-frame clones, some missing. In the table there are under 120,000 clones, about three quarters of which are singletons. Sequencing input: peripheral blood. The clonotype originates from an elderly man with acute or convalescent COVID-19. The V gene is TRBV6-5, the J gene TRBJ1-2; D is perhaps TRBD1 (6 bases). CDR3 DNA: TGTGCCAGCAGCCCCGACAGGACGGCTGGCTACACCTTC. It codes for CASSPDRTAGYTF.